This T cell receptor beta chain appears in the sequencing data of a study of blood T cell repertoires in COVID-19. Study at large: Acute and convalescent COVID-19 samples came from the United States, Italy and Spain. Sample material is recorded as cDNA or gDNA derived from T cells, B-cell-depleted T cells, or PBMCs.

Original methodology: The authors estimated nucleated cell counts from reference gene primer amplification. Assay used: immunoSEQ multiplex PCR; TCRdb lists only in-frame clones, some missing. That table is the source of V, J and clone size, and D and trimming were worked out from the DNA. The sample includes about 95,000 clones, under 85% of them seen just once. The germline V gene has CDR1 MNHNS and CDR2 SASEGT. The CDR3 totals 17 residues. J lost 1 base, V lost 4 bases, and 8 bases had no gene match. The receptor comes from a human donor in a cohort sampled during active COVID-19. The chain joins TRBV6-1 to TRBJ1-4; 8 bases map to TRBD1. Sequenced material: peripheral blood. CDR3 sequence: CASSGNRQGLTNEKLFF. The CDR3 DNA sequence: TGTGCCAGCAGTGGTAACCGACAGGGGCTAACTAATGAAAAACTGTTTTTT.